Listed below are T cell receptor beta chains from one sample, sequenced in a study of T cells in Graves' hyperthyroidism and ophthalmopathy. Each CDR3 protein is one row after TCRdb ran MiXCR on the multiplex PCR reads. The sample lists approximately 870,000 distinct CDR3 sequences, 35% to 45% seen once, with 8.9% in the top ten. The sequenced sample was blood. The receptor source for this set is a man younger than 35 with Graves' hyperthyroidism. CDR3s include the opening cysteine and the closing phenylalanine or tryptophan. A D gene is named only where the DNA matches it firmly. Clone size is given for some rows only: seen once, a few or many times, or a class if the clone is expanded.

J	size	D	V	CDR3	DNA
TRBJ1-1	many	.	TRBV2	CASSMDSDTEAFF	TGTGCCAGCAGTATGGATTCGGACACTGAAGCTTTCTTT
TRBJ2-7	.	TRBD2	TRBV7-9	CASSLARIAGASYEQYF	TGTGCCAGCAGCTTAGCGAGGATAGCGGGGGCCTCATACGAGCAGTACTTC
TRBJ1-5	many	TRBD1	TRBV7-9	CASSPLGDSNQPQHF	TGTGCCAGCAGCCCATTAGGGGACAGTAATCAGCCCCAGCATTTT
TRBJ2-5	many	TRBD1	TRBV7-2	CASSVTGALETQYF	TGTGCCAGCAGCGTTACAGGGGCCCTGGAGACCCAGTACTTC
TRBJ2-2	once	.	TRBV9	CASSLRARDWNTGELFF	TGTGCCAGCAGTTTAAGGGCTCGGGACTGGAACACCGGGGAGCTGTTTTTT
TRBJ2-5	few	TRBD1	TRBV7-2	CASRLSTRGQGPETQYF	TGTGCCAGCAGACTATCCACGCGGGGACAGGGCCCCGAGACCCAGTACTTC
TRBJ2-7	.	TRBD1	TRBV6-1	CASSARGQGAYEQYF	TGTGCCAGCAGTGCGAGGGGACAGGGGGCATACGAGCAGTACTTC
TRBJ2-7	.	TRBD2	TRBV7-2	CASSLGAGAGEQYF	TGTGCCAGCAGCTTGGGAGCGGGAGCAGGGGAGCAGTACTTC
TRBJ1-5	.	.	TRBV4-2	CAGSQEGVTSQPQHF	TGTGCCGGCAGCCAAGAAGGGGTAACAAGTCAGCCCCAGCATTTT
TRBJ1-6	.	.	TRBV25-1	CASSPSGGRGNSPLHF	TGTGCCAGCTCACCAAGCGGCGGCAGGGGCAATTCACCCCTCCACTTT
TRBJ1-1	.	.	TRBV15	CATSREDPGGGEAFF	TGTGCCACCAGCAGAGAAGACCCAGGTGGGGGTGAAGCTTTCTTT
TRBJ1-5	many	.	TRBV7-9	CASSLSTTSNQPQHF	TGTGCCAGCAGCTTAAGCACAACCAGCAATCAGCCCCAGCATTTT
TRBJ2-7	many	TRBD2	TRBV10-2	CASSTGGRTYEQYF	TGCGCCAGCAGTACGGGGGGGAGGACCTACGAGCAGTACTTC
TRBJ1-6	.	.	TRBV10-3	CAISESHGQPLHF	TGTGCCATCAGTGAGTCGCACGGTCAGCCCCTCCACTTT
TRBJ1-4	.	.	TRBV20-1	CSARDPGTKLNEKLFF	TGCAGTGCTAGAGATCCGGGAACAAAACTTAATGAAAAACTGTTTTTT
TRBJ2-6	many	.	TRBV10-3	CAISEPHPSVGRKANVLTF	TGTGCCATCAGTGAGCCACACCCCTCCGTAGGGAGGAAGGCCAACGTCCTGACTTTC
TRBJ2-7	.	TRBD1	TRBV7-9	CASSLSRTGTYEQYF	TGTGCCAGCAGCCTAAGTCGGACAGGGACGTACGAGCAGTACTTC
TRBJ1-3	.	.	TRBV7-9	CASSLDEDTIYF	TGTGCCAGCAGCTTAGATGAGGACACCATATATTTT
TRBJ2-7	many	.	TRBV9	CASSVGPGQLGYEQYF	TGTGCCAGCAGCGTAGGCCCTGGACAGTTGGGCTACGAGCAGTACTTC
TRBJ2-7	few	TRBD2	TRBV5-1	CASSLTSVVSYEQYF	TGCGCCAGCAGCCTGACTAGCGTAGTCTCCTACGAGCAGTACTTC
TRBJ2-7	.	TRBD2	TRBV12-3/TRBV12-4	CASSSEAGLAGAAAYEQYF	TGTGCCAGCAGTTCCGAGGCCGGACTAGCGGGGGCCGCCGCCTACGAGCAGTACTTC
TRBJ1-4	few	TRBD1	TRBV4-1	CASAWVTGDEKLFF	TGCGCCAGCGCCTGGGTAACAGGGGATGAAAAACTGTTTTTT
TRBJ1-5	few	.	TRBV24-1	CASSFAGENQPQHF	TGTGCCAGCAGTTTCGCAGGGGAAAATCAGCCCCAGCATTTT
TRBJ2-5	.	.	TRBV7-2	CASSESFYQETQYF	TGTGCCAGCAGTGAAAGTTTCTACCAAGAGACCCAGTACTTC
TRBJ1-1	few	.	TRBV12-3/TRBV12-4	CASRLRQNTEAFF	TGTGCCAGCAGACTACGACAGAACACTGAAGCTTTCTTT